This TCR beta chain was found in a study of cytomegalovirus exposure and HLA in healthy donors. Study-wide results and limits: Researchers counted 164 TCR beta chains as cytomegalovirus-associated.

A word on this clone: The target antigen is unknown.

Germline assignment: CDR1 MNHEY and CDR2 SMNVEV (reference sequence). The CDR3 is 19 amino acids. Losses at the gene ends were 5 bases for V and 0 bases for J; bases not matched to a gene: 14. PCR was performed using 60 Vbeta and 13 Jbeta primers. TCRdb keeps only in-frame clones here, not all; method: immunoSEQ multiplex PCR. This sample has about 99,000 clones, with 10% found just once. The specimen was PBMCs. The TCR originated in a middle-aged man in good health and CMV-seropositive. The V and J genes are TRBV27 and TRBJ2-2, with TRBD2 matching over 8 bases. The CDR3 region is CASSPRRSSGVSNTGELFF. Here the CDR3 DNA reads TGTGCCAGCAGTCCCCGACGGAGTAGCGGGGTGTCGAACACCGGGGAGCTGTTTTTT.